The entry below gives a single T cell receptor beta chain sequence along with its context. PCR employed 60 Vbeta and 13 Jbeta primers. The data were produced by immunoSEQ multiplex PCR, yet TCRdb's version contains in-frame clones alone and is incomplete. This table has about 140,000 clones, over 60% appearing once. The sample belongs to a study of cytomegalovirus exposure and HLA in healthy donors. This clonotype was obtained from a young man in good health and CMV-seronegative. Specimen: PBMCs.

The CDR3 DNA reads as TGTGCCAGCAGGGGCCTACAGGGCATCTCTGGAAACACCATATATTTT. Translating gives CASRGLQGISGNTIYF. This rearrangement joins TRBV2 to TRBJ1-3; tentative D call: TRBD1 (6 bases). The CDR3 has 16 amino acids. Germline-derived CDR1 and CDR2 are SNHLY and FYNNEI. Trimming shortened V by 6 bases and J by 0 bases, and 15 bases separated the two germline ends.